This T cell receptor beta chain was recorded in a study of cytomegalovirus exposure and HLA in healthy donors (dated by TCRdb to 2016 to 2017). About the investigation overall: An earlier analysis of several hundred of the donors reported 276 Gb of sequence data and around 100 million unique TCR beta sequences obtained from around 190 million T cells. An early release covering around 630 HLA-typed donors comprised roughly 300 gigabases of sequencing data and tens of millions of unique TCR sequences. Of the 300 to 450 genotyped donors, less than 85% were placed in the genetic ancestry cluster associated with self-reported Caucasian donors. The study was designed to test whether signatures of past pathogen exposure could be identified by cataloging public T cell receptors. The study profiled the T cell repertoires of 500 to 800 subjects by immunosequencing and related them to cytomegalovirus serostatus. Besides the first cohort of more than 650 subjects, a separate validation cohort made up of around 120 different subjects was used. The study combined high-throughput TCR immunosequencing, statistical association of individual TCRs with disease status, and machine learning to predict cytomegalovirus infection status. To study patterns of TCR occurrence, a later analysis re-analyzed previously published TCR beta repertoires from around 700 donors and added high-resolution HLA genotyping. Rather than drawing on any new phenotypic data, the later analysis identified candidate immune exposures from TCR beta sequences and the way those sequences occurred across donors. An earlier analysis of about 600 of the donors used high-throughput TCR beta sequencing to judge whether each TCR beta V gene segment behaved as functional or pseudogenic. Donor age, sex, ethnicity and CMV serostatus were collected together with the repertoire data. A later genetic analysis used genome-wide SNP genotypes for about 60% of the roughly 700 donors, treating that subset as a discovery cohort. All discovery cohort repertoires had been generated using a single sequencing platform. Class I and class II HLA loci were covered by the typing at four-digit resolution. The number of typed donors differed by locus: about 620-640 for A, B, C, DRB1 and DQB1; 522 for DQA1; 600 to 610 for DPA1; and some 450 for DPB1. Because of strong linkage in the cohort, four or five DR-DQ haplotypes were treated as single units for association and clustering. Among about 410 genotyped donors of the cohort, an average of roughly 230,000 unique TCR beta nucleotide sequences was sequenced per donor, of which approximately 18% were non-productive.

In total, approximately 690 healthy bone marrow donors made up the cohort. At the time of sampling, every cohort member was nominally healthy, though immune exposures that went unrecorded were likely present. The donor tested CMV seropositive and was one of the 289 seropositive cohort members. A peripheral blood sample was provided by each donor, and peripheral blood mononuclear cells were used for TCR beta sequencing. Genomic DNA was extracted from the blood cell samples with the Qiagen DNeasy Blood Extraction Kit. The method behind the library was the immunoSEQ multiplex PCR assay. A mixture of 60 forward primers for TCR Vbeta segments and 13 reverse primers for TCR Jbeta segments was used in the multiplex PCR. The CDR3 region of rearranged TCR beta genes was amplified from genomic DNA with a multiplex PCR assay. The amplified TCR beta libraries were sequenced on the Illumina HiSeq System as 87-base-pair reads. The source study handled its data this way. Across the roughly 640 repertoires, a later analysis counted approximately 75 million unique TCR beta chains, 9.5 million to 13 million of which were shared by at least two donors. A nearest-neighbor algorithm error-corrected the raw reads and collapsed the reads into unique sequences, merging closely related sequences to remove PCR and sequencing errors. To assign V, D and J gene segments, CDR3 sequences were aligned to IMGT reference sequences. Each retained sequence needed at least a six-nucleotide match to both a V gene segment and a J gene segment. Rearrangements were called productive when the CDR3 lacked stop codons and stayed in frame with V and J; all others were non-productive. Following IMGT convention, CDR3 was defined as the stretch from the second conserved V-encoded cysteine to the conserved J-encoded phenylalanine. In an earlier analysis of around 540 of the donors, sequences lacking an unambiguous match to a single V gene segment were excluded. In an earlier analysis of some 590 of the donors, a V segment was called functional when productive rearrangements were above 56.7%, and segregating when the standard deviation between donors exceeded 5%. To diagnose cytomegalovirus status from the catalog of TCR beta chain sequences, a statistical classification framework was built. In a later analysis, V and J genes were assigned by comparing TCR nucleotide sequences against IMGT/GENE-DB human TR gene sequences. Using the TCRdist pipeline, a later analysis assigned CDR3 sequences along with most-parsimonious VDJ recombination scenarios. In a later analysis, every TCR beta chain was defined by the combination of its CDR3 amino acid sequence and its V-gene family, and reads without a unique V-gene family were dropped. In a later analysis, a few hundred highly shared, low-generation-probability nucleotide sequences were removed to address suspected cross-contamination and a sequencing artifact. A later analysis calculated a clonal expansion index for each public chain from normalized within-repertoire ranks of inferred template counts. Generation probabilities in a later analysis came from a VDJ recombination model fitted to out-of-frame rearrangements, and those results were checked against IGoR. In a later analysis, TCR-TCR, TCR-HLA and TCR-CMV co-occurrence was scored with hypergeometric tests, and a repertoire-size bias correction was applied to TCR pairs. False discovery rates were estimated in a later analysis by permuting HLA or CMV assignments 20 times. In a later analysis, co-occurring TCRs were grouped using DBSCAN, with TCRdist sequence similarity added in when clustering inside HLA-allele-positive subsets. Repertoires with fewer than 30,000 or more than 120,000 public chains were left out of co-occurrence clustering, as were five repertoires with anomalous nucleotide sharing. In TCRdb, the immuneACCESS table is reduced to in-frame sequences with V and J assigned. These tables do not hold every clone; where another copy was compared, an unresolved V gene accounts for under half, and the others remain unexplained. V and J calls and clone size are copied from that table; D and trimming were computed from the DNA. The sample contains 100,000 to 120,000 clones, around 86% of them found a single time. Roughly 6.9% of the sample lies in the top ten.

Notes on this clone: It lacks a known antigen. No much larger clonotype is one base removed from it; base qualities were not supplied.

The study at large found these results: Strong co-occurrence of HLA alleles, especially DR and DQ, made assigning TCR associations to individual alleles difficult. A later analysis reported that several top co-occurrence clusters appeared linked to parvovirus B19, influenza, CMV and Epstein-Barr virus. Linkage disequilibrium might explain the correlated functional status among segregating V segments, but an unknown experimental factor could not be excluded. A further reported finding was that TCR beta sequences accurately predicted the HLA-A and HLA-B alleles for most subjects in the first cohort. V-gene and J-gene trimming of TCR beta chains was associated with a missense DCLRE1C variant in a later genetic analysis, and the association was replicated in an independent cohort. The presence/absence analyses assumed that sequencing depth was roughly uniform across donors, and that assumption may not be true. The cohort was sequenced for TCR beta chains only, and without alpha or paired-chain data the features that could be detected were limited. Immune exposure information for the cohort was limited to CMV serostatus. A few of the identified cytomegalovirus-associated TCR beta chains were confirmed in vitro to be specific for cytomegalovirus antigens. The earlier analysis of 587 of the donors excluded approximately 15 rarely observed V segments, including chromosome 9 orphons, because counts were too low. The classifier was reported to diagnose cytomegalovirus status with high specificity and sensitivity in both the original and validation cohorts. A group of highly shared sequence variants was considered likely to be a technical artifact of the sequencing pipeline. A total of about 150 TCR beta chains were listed by the study as associated with cytomegalovirus. A later genetic analysis reported fewer N-insertions in productive TCRs among donors in an Asian-associated ancestry cluster than the roughly 620-donor mean. A later analysis found that HLA-associated TCR beta chains were more clonally expanded and had lower generation probabilities than equally common non-associated chains. It was suggested by the authors that the approach could potentially be generalized to other disease states and immunological phenotypes. In a later analysis, around 17,000 TCR beta sequences were associated with specific HLA alleles at a false discovery rate of 0.05. A later analysis found that most CMV-associated TCR beta chains appeared HLA-restricted, with HLA associations seemingly driven largely by CMV exposure. Broadly in line with IMGT annotations, most TCR beta V segments showed up in productive rearrangements about 87% or about 30% of the time in an earlier analysis of 450 to 750 of the donors. In a later analysis, TCR association rates were found to vary across HLA loci, with the most associated TCRs seen for DRB1 alleles and the fewest for HLA-C alleles. Most TCR sequences were seen in very few donors, while some public TCRs were found in many individuals. Because HLA typing was unavailable for some donors at each locus, only the typed subset was used in association tests.

Sequences were obtained from PBMCs. The sequence derives from a man under 40 in good health and CMV-seropositive.

In nucleotides, the sequence is TGTGCCACCAGCAGCGACATTGGGACAGGGATTAACTATGGCTACACCTTC. It translates as CATSSDIGTGINYGYTF. In this chain, TRBV15 is recombined with TRBJ1-2; 9 central nucleotides agree with TRBD1. The germline V gene (reference sequence) gives CDR1 as LNHNV and CDR2 as YYDKDF. The CDR3, from cysteine to phenylalanine, totals 17 residues. Only the CDR3 region is kept as DNA, spanning 51 bases read in frame from base 1. The V end gives up 3 bases and the J end 1 base, leaving 9 bases in the junction not matched to a gene.